The 17 T cell receptor beta chains listed next were all sequenced from one sample in a study of blood T cell repertoires in COVID-19. This table comes from immunoSEQ multiplex PCR, and its TCRdb copy is limited to in-frame clones, with some not included. The data show 15,000 to 20,000 clones, roughly nine tenths seen once. The sequencing sample was made of peripheral blood. The receptor source for this set is a man in his 60s with active COVID-19.

CDR3 nucleotide sequence: TGTGCCAGCAGCTCTAGTTCACCCCTCCACTTT. Protein sequence: CASSSSSPLHF. The V and J genes are TRBV7-2 and TRBJ1-6; D gene uncertain. The CDR3 covers 11 residues. Germline loops: CDR1 SGHTA, CDR2 FQGNSA. V lost 4 bases and J 9 bases, leaving 4 bases between the germline ends.

This clone came up once. The J gene is TRBJ2-2, the V gene TRBV27; 11 positions agree with TRBD2. CDR1 MNHEY and CDR2 SMNVEV come from the germline V gene (reference sequence). CDR3 length: 17 residues. V dropped 1 base and J dropped 2; count of bases not matched to a gene: 3. The CDR3 DNA is TGTGCCAGCAGTTTATTGGGGACTAGCGGAAACACCGGGGAGCTGTTTTTT. Its translation: CASSLLGTSGNTGELFF.

The V and J genes are TRBV27 and TRBJ2-7; D is possibly TRBD2 (6 bases). Germline values: CDR1 MNHEY, CDR2 SMNVEV (reference sequence). Trimming removed 3 bases from V and 0 bases from J, with 24 bases in between. This CDR3 comprises 19 residues. CDR3 sequence reads: CASSFTLSSLSGGSYEQYF. Written as DNA, the CDR3 is TGTGCCAGCAGTTTTACCCTATCGTCCCTTAGCGGCGGCTCCTACGAGCAGTACTTC.

The rearrangement links TRBV11-3 to TRBJ2-7, with 7 bases identical to TRBD2. Per the germline V gene, CDR1 is SGHNT and CDR2 is YENEEA. V was pared by 5 bases and J by 0 bases, with 7 bases of the junction left unmatched. There are 15 residues in the CDR3. In DNA, the CDR3 is TGTGCCAGCAGCCCAAGGGAGGGCCGCTCCTACGAGCAGTACTTC. This codes for CASSPREGRSYEQYF.

The chain couples TRBV10-3 to TRBJ1-3; perhaps TRBD1 as D (5 bases). The CDR3 is made up of 14 amino acids. Trimming pared 9 bases from V and 0 bases from J, leaving 12 bases between. From germline, CDR1 is ENHRY and CDR2 SYGVKD. The CDR3 sequence is CAIRGALSGNTIYF. The DNA of the CDR3 is TGTGCCATTCGTGGGGCCCTCTCTGGAAACACCATATATTTT.

The V call is TRBV30, the J call TRBJ2-1, with 7 bases aligning to TRBD2. CDR3 length equals 13 residues. Germline-derived CDR1 and CDR2 are GTSNPN and SVGIG (reference sequence). The ends lost 1 base at V and 4 bases at J; junction bases unmatched: 1. CDR3 DNA sequence: TGTGCCTGGAGTGACGGGGGGTACAATGAGCAGTTCTTC. Translating gives CAWSDGGYNEQFF. Combining the CDR3 with reference TRBV30 and TRBJ2-1 gives the whole variable domain SQTIHQWPATLVQPVGSPLSLECTVEGTSNPNLYWYRQAAGRGLQLLFYSVGIGQISSEVPQNLSASRPQDRQFILSSKKLLLSDSGFYLCAWSDGGYNEQFFGPGTRLTVL.

The chain recombines TRBV5-1 with TRBJ2-2; TRBD2 matches at 7 bases. Germline CDR1 SGHRS, CDR2 YFSETQ. Trimming cost V 0 bases and J 5 bases; bases outside gene matches: 7. The CDR3 sequence is 16 residues long. CDR3 amino acids: CASSLVGGSLTGELFF. For the CDR3, the DNA is TGCGCCAGCAGCTTGGTGGGCGGGAGTTTGACCGGGGAGCTGTTTTTT. Full variable domain (remainder filled in from reference TRBV5-1 and TRBJ2-2): KAGVTQTPRYLIKTRGQQVTLSCSPISGHRSVSWYQQTPGQGLQFLFEYFSETQRNKGNFPGRFSGRQFSNSRSEMNVSTLELGDSALYLCASSLVGGSLTGELFFGEGSRLTVL.

The chain is built from TRBV29-1 and TRBJ2-7; 10 bases agree with TRBD1. With 7 bases clipped from V and 6 bases from J, the junction kept 12 bases outside the gene matches. This CDR3 is 14 amino acids long. Germline CDR1 SQVTM, CDR2 ANQGSEA. CDR3 sequence reads: CSAKVGTGETEQYF. The CDR3 DNA follows: TGCAGCGCTAAGGTCGGGACAGGGGAAACCGAGCAGTACTTC.

This chain connects TRBV5-1 to TRBJ2-2; a weak D match, TRBD2 (6 bases). Between the trimmed V and J ends, which lost 3 bases and 1 base, there was a span of 13 bases. This CDR3 region has 16 residues. The germline V gene has CDR1 SGHRS and CDR2 YFSETQ. This CDR3 reads CASSSRGLGNTGELFF. CDR3 DNA sequence: TGCGCCAGCAGCTCCCGGGGGTTGGGGAACACCGGGGAGCTGTTTTTT.

CDR3 DNA sequence: TGTGCTAGTGGTAGAACAGGGGTCTATCAGCCCCAGCATTTT. Protein: CASGRTGVYQPQHF. The chain employs TRBV12-5 and TRBJ1-5; TRBD1 matches 7 bases. The germline V gene has CDR1 LGHNT and CDR2 FRNRAP. V was clipped by 5 bases and J by 5 bases; unmatched bases: 6. The CDR3 consists of 14 residues.

The gene calls are TRBV30 and TRBJ2-7, with D possibly being TRBD2 (5 bases). Germline lookup yields CDR1 GTSNPN and CDR2 SVGIG (reference sequence). This CDR3 has 12 residues. The CDR3 bases are TGTGCTTTGAAGGAGGTTTACTACGAGCAGTACTTC. Amino acid sequence: CALKEVYYEQYF.

A single count supports this clone. The V gene is TRBV2, the J gene TRBJ2-7, with TRBD2 matching over 7 bases. CDR3 length: 15 residues. J was trimmed by 6 bases and V by 0 bases; bases with no gene match: 8. Germline values: CDR1 SNHLY, CDR2 FYNNEI. The CDR3 DNA reads as TGTGCCAGCAGTGAAGCTCTAAGCGGGAAGGCCGAGCAGTACTTC. Its translation: CASSEALSGKAEQYF.

The chain has TRBV6-1 and TRBJ1-5, with 8 bases fitting TRBD1. The germline V gene has CDR1 MNHNS and CDR2 SASEGT. V shed 2 bases and J 3 bases; nucleotides not matched to a gene: 9. The CDR3 totals 17 residues. CDR3 DNA sequence: TGTGCCAGCAGTGAACTGATTGGGACAGGACTCAATCAGCCCCAGCATTTT. As protein: CASSELIGTGLNQPQHF.

The chain's CDR3 is CASSSDRGVFAYGYTF. CDR3 coding DNA: TGTGCCAGCAGCTCGGACAGGGGGGTGTTCGCCTATGGCTACACCTTC. The chain employs TRBV5-6 and TRBJ1-2; 10 bases agree with TRBD1. Looked up from germline, CDR1 is SGHDT and CDR2 is YYEEEE. The CDR3 runs to 16 residues. Trimming removed 3 bases from V and 4 bases from J; junction bases left unmatched: 9.

This clone was counted a single time. The rearrangement uses TRBV30 and TRBJ1-1; a weak D match, TRBD1 (6 bases). The V and J ends lost 5 bases and 1 base respectively, with 11 bases between them. CDR3 length: 13 amino acids. Germline V CDR1 and CDR2: GTSNPN, SVGIG (reference sequence). CDR3 bases: TGTGCCTGGTGGGGACACCAGAACACTGAAGCTTTCTTT. It codes for CAWWGHQNTEAFF.

CDR3 nucleotides: TGTGCCAGCAGTACGGGACAGGGGATCCAGCCCCAGCATTTT. Residues: CASSTGQGIQPQHF. The chain has TRBV28 and TRBJ1-5; 10 bases map to TRBD1. The germline V gene encodes CDR1 MDHEN and CDR2 SYDVKM. This CDR3 region has 14 residues. The V segment lost 5 bases and the J segment 7 bases; nucleotides outside the gene matches: 5.

The rearrangement links TRBV14 to TRBJ1-2, with D tentatively TRBD1 (5 bases). This CDR3 has 15 amino acids. Germline-derived CDR1 and CDR2 are SGHDN and FVKESK. V lost 1 base and J 4 bases, leaving 13 bases between the germline ends. DNA for the CDR3: TGTGCCAGCAGCCAAGTCGGGCAGGGTGTCTATGGCTACACCTTC. As protein: CASSQVGQGVYGYTF.